This record covers a single T cell receptor beta chain. Its antigen is currently unknown. This entry belongs to a study of response to subunit inactivated influenza vaccine. The study, taken as a whole, reports: Seasonal influenza vaccination, on each occasion, was suggested by the authors to recruit few new T cells.

Per the germline V gene, CDR1 is SGHRS and CDR2 is YFSETQ. The CDR3 is made up of 14 amino acids. V lost 4 bases, J lost 0 bases, and 3 bases stayed unmatched. TCRdb re-derived calls from the RT-PCR reads in MiXCR, one entry per CDR3 protein. Of 150,000 to 200,000 distinct CDR3 sequences listed, about a tenth are singletons. This chain uses TRBV5-1 with TRBJ1-2, with 7 nucleotides matching TRBD1. The clonotype was recovered from a man between 45 and 60 years old who received an inactivated influenza vaccine. The material sequenced was non-naive T cells sorted from PBMCs, taken 40 to 50 days after vaccination. CDR3: CASSPDRSNYGYTF. Written as DNA, the CDR3 is TGCGCCAGCAGCCCGGACAGGTCTAACTATGGCTACACCTTC.